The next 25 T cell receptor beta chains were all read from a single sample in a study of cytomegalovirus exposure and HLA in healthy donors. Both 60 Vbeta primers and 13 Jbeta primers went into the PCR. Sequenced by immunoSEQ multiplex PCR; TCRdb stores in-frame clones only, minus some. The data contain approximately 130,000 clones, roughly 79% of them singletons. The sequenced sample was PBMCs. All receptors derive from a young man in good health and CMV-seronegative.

In DNA, the CDR3 is TGTGCCAGCAGTTACTCGACGACCGACAGTTCCTACGAGCAGTACTTC. Translating gives CASSYSTTDSSYEQYF. The rearrangement uses TRBV6-6 and TRBJ2-7, with a tentative D call TRBD1 (5 bases). V lost 0 bases and J lost 1, with 13 bases in between. Per germline, CDR1 MNHNY and CDR2 SVGAGI (reference sequence). This CDR3 region has 16 residues.

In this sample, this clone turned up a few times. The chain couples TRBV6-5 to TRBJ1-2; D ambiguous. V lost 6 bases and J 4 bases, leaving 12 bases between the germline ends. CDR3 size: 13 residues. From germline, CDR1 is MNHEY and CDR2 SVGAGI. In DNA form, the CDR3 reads TGTGCCAGCAGACCCTCTATTAGCTATGGCTACACCTTC. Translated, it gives CASRPSISYGYTF.

The CDR3 DNA sequence: TGTGCCAGCAGCTTAGGCCTGGCAGGGGCTTTAAACATTCAGTACTTC. Its protein product is CASSLGLAGALNIQYF. V gene TRBV13 combines with J gene TRBJ2-4; the D gene is possibly TRBD1 (6 bases). V shed 0 bases and J shed 6 bases, with 15 bases lying between them. CDR1 PRHDT and CDR2 FYEKMQ come from the germline V gene (reference sequence). The CDR3 totals 16 residues.

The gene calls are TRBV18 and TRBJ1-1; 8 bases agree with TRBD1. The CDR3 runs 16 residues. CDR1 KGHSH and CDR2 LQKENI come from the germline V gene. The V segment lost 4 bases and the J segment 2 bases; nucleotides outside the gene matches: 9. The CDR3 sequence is CASSLISGQVNTEAFF. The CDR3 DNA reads TGTGCCAGCTCACTCATCTCGGGACAGGTCAACACTGAAGCTTTCTTT.

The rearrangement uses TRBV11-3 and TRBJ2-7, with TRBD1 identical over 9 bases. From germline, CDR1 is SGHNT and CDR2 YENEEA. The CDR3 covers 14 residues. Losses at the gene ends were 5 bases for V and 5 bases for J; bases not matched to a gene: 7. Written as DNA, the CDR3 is TGTGCCAGCAGCCCTCGACAGGGGGATAACGAGCAGTACTTC. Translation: CASSPRQGDNEQYF.

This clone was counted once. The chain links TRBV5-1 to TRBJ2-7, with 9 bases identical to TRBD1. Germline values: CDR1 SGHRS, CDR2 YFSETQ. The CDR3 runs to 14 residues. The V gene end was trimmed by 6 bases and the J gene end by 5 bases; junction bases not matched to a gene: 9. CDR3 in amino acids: CASNQGTGRNEQYF. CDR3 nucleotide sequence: TGCGCCAGCAACCAAGGGACAGGGAGGAACGAGCAGTACTTC.

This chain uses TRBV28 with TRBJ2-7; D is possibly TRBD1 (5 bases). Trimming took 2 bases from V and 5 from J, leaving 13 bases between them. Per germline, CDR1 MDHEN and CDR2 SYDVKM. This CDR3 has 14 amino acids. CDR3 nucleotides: TGTGCCAGCAGTTTAGGTACAGGCCTCCACGAGCAGTACTTC. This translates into CASSLGTGLHEQYF.

CDR3 sequence reads: CASSGTGSGELFF. The CDR3 coding sequence is TGTGCCAGCAGCGGAACAGGGTCCGGGGAGCTGTTTTTT. The rearrangement uses TRBV6-1 and TRBJ2-2, with D maybe TRBD1 (6 bases). The CDR3 extends over 13 amino acids. Trimming took off 6 bases at V and 6 bases at J, with 11 bases between the two ends. CDR1 and CDR2 (germline): MNHNS, SASEGT.

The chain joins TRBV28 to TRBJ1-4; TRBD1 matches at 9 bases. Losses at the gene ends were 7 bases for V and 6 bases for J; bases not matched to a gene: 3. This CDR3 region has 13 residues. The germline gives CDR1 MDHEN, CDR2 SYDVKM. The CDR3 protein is CASNRDRDEKLFF. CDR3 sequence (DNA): TGTGCCAGCAACCGGGACAGGGATGAAAAACTGTTTTTT. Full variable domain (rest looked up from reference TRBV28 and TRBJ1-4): DVKVTQSSRYLVKRTGEKVFLECVQDMDHENMFWYRQDPGLGLRLIYFSYDVKMKEKGDIPEGYSVSREKKERFSLILESASTNQTSMYLCASNRDRDEKLFFGSGTQLSVL.

CDR3: CASSFPSTDTQYF. Written as DNA, the CDR3 is TGTGCCAGCAGCTTCCCTAGCACAGATACGCAGTATTTT. The gene calls are TRBV7-9 and TRBJ2-3; no clear D gene. The CDR3 sequence is 13 residues long. V lost 3 bases and J lost 0, with 4 bases in between. CDR1 SEHNR and CDR2 FQNEAQ come from the germline V gene (reference sequence).

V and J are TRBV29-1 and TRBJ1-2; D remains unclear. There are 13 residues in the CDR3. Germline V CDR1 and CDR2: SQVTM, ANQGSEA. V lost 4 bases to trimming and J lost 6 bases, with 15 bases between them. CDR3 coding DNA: TGCAGCGTTGTAAAGTCCGGGTTCAATGGCTACACCTTC. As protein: CSVVKSGFNGYTF. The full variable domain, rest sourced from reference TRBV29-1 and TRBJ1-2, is SAVISQKPSRDICQRGTSLTIQCQVDSQVTMMFWYRQQPGQSLTLIATANQGSEATYESGFVIDKFPISRPNLTFSTLTVSNMSPEDSSIYLCSVVKSGFNGYTFGSGTRLTVV.

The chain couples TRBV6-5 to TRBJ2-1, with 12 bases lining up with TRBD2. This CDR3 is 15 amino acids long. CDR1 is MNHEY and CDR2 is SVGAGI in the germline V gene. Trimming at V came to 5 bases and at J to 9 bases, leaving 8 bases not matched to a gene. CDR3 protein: CASSILAGGDTEQFF. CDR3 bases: TGTGCCAGCAGTATACTAGCGGGGGGAGATACTGAGCAGTTCTTC.

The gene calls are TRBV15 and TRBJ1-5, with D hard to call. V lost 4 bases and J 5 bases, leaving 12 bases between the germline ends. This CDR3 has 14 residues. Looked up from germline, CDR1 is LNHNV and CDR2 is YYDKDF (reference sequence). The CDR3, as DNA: TGTGCCACCAGCATATCAGGATACGATCAGCCCCAGCATTTT. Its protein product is CATSISGYDQPQHF.

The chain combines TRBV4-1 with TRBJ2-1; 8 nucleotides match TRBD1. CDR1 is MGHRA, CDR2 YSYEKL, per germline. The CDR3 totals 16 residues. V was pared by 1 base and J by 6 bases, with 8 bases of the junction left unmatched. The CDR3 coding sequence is TGCGCCAGCAGCCAAGGACGACAGGGGAATTCCAATGAGCAGTTCTTC. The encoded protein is CASSQGRQGNSNEQFF.

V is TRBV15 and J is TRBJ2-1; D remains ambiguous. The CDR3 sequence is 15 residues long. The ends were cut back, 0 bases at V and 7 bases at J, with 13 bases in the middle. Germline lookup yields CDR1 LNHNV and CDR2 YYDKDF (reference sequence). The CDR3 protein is CATSRDAGLRNEQFF. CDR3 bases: TGTGCCACCAGCAGAGATGCAGGTCTAAGGAATGAGCAGTTCTTC.

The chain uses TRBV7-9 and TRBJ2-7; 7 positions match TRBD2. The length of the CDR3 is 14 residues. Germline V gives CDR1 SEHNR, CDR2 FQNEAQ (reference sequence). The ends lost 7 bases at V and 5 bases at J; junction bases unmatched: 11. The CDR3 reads CASTRDYLTNEQYF. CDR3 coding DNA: TGTGCCAGCACCAGGGACTACTTAACCAACGAGCAGTACTTC.

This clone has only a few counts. The CDR3 bases are TGTGCCTGGACCCTATCTAGCGAGGAAGGAGAGACCCAGTACTTC. Translated: CAWTLSSEEGETQYF. The gene calls are TRBV30 and TRBJ2-5, with a possible D match to TRBD2 (6 bases). This CDR3 is 15 amino acids long. Between the trimmed V and J ends, which lost 4 bases and 4 bases, there was a span of 19 bases. From germline, CDR1 is GTSNPN and CDR2 SVGIG (reference sequence).

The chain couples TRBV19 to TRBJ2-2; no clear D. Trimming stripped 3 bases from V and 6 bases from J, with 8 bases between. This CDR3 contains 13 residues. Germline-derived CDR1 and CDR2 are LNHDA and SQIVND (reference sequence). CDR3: CASSILAAGELFF. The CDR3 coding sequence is TGTGCCAGTAGTATCTTAGCCGCCGGGGAGCTGTTTTTT.

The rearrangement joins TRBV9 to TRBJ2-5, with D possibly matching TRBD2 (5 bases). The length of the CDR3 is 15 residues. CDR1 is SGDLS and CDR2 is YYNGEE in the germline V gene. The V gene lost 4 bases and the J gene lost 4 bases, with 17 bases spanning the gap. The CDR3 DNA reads TGTGCCAGCAGCCCCCGAGAGGGCCGGGTAGAGACCCAGTACTTC. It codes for CASSPREGRVETQYF.

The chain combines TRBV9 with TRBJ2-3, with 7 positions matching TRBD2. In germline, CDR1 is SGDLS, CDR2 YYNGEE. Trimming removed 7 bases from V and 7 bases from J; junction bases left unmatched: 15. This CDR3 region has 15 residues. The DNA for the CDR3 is TGTGCCAGCTCCCCTCTAGCGGAAGTGATTAATACGCAGTATTTT. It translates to CASSPLAEVINTQYF.

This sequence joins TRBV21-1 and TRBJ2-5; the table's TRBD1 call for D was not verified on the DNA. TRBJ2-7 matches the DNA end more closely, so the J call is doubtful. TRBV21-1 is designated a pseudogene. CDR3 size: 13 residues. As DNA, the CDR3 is TGTGCCAGCAGCAGCGACAGGGGGTACGAGCAGTACTTC. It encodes CASSSDRGYEQYF.

CDR3 in amino acids: CASSPRLGPTDTQYF. CDR3 bases: TGTGCCAGCAGCCCTAGACTAGGCCCTACAGATACGCAGTATTTT. The J gene is TRBJ2-3, the V gene TRBV7-3; D may be TRBD2 (6 bases). The CDR3 extends over 15 amino acids. V lost 5 bases and J 3 bases, leaving 15 bases between the germline ends. Germline assignment: CDR1 SGHTA and CDR2 FQGTGA.

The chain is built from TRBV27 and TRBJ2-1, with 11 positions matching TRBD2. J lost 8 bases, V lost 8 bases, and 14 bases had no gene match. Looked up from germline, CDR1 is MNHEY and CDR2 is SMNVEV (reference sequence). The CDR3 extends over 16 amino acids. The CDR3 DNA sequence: TGTGCCAGCTGCCCCCGACTAGCGGGGAATTGCGATGAGCAGTTCTTC. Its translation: CASCPRLAGNCDEQFF.

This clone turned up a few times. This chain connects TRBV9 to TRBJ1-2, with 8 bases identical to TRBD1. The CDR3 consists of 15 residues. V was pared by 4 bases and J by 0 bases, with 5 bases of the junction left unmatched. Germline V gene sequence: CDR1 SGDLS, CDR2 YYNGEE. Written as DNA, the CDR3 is TGTGCCAGCAGCCCAGGGACAGGAGCTAACTATGGCTACACCTTC. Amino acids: CASSPGTGANYGYTF.

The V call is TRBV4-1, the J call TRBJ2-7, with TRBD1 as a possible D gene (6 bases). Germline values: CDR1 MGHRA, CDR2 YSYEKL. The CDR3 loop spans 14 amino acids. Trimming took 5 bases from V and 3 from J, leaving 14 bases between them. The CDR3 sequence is CASSTGQSGYEQYF. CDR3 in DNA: TGCGCCAGCAGCACTGGACAGTCAGGCTACGAGCAGTACTTC.